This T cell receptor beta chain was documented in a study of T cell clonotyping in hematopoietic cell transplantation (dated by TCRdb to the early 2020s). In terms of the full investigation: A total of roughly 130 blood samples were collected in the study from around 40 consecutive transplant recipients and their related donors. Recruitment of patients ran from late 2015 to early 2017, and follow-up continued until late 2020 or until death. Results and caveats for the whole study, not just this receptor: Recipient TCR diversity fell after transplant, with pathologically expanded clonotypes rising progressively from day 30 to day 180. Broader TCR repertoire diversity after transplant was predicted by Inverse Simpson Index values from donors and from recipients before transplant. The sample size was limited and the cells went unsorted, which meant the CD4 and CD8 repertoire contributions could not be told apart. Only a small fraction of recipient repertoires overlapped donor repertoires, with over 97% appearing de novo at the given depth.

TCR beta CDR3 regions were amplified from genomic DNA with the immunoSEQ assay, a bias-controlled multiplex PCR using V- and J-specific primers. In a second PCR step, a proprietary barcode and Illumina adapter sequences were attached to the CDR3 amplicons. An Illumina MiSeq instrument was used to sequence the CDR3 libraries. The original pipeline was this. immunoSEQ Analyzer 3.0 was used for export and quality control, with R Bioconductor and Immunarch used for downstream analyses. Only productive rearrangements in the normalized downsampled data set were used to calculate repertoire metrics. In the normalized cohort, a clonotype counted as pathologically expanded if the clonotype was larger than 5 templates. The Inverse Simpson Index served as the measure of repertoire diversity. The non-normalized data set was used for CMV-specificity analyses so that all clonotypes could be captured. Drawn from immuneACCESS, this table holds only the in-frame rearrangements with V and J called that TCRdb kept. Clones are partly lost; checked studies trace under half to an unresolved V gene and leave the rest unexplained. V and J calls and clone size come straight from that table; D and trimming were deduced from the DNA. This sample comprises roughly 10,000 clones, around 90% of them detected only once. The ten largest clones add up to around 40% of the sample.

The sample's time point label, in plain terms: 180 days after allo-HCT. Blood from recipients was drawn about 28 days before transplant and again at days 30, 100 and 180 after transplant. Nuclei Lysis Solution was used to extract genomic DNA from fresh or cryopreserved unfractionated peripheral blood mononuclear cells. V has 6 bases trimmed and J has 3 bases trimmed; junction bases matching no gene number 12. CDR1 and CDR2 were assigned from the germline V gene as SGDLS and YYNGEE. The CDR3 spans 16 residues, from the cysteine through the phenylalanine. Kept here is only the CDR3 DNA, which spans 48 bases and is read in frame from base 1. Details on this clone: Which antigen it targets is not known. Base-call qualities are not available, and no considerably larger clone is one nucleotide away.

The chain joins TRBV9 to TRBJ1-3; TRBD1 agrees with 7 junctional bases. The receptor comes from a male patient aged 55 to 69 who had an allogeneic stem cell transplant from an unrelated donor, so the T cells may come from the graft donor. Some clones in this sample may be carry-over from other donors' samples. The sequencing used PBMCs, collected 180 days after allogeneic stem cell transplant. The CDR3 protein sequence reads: CASMPGEGAFGNTIYF. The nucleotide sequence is TGTGCCAGCATGCCGGGGGAGGGGGCATTTGGAAACACCATATATTTT.